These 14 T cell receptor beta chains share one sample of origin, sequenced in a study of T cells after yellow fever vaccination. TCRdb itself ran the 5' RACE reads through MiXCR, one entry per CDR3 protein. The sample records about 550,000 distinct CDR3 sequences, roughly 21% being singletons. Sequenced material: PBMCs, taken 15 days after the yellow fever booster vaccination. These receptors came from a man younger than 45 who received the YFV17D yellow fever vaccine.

CDR3 nucleotide sequence: TGTGCCAGCAGCCGCCGGGACAGGGGGCTCTACGAGCAGTACTTC. Translated, it gives CASSRRDRGLYEQYF. The genes are TRBV11-2 and TRBJ2-7; 12 bases match TRBD1. This CDR3 has 15 amino acids. Per the germline V gene, CDR1 is SGHAT and CDR2 is FQNNGV. The junction had 5 bases not matched to a gene; V was cut back by 5 bases and J by 3 bases.

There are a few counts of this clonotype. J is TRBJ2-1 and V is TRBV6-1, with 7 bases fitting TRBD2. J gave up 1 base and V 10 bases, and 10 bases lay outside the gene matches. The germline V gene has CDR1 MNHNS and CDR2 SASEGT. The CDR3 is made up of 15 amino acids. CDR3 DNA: TGTGCCACCGAGCTAGCGGTGGGGTCCTACAATGAGCAGTTCTTC. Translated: CATELAVGSYNEQFF.

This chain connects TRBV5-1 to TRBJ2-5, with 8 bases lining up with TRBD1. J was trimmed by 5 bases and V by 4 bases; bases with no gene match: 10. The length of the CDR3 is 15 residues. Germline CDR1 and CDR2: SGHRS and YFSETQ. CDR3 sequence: CASSADGTGRETQYF. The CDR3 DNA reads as TGCGCCAGCAGCGCCGACGGGACAGGTCGCGAGACCCAGTACTTC.

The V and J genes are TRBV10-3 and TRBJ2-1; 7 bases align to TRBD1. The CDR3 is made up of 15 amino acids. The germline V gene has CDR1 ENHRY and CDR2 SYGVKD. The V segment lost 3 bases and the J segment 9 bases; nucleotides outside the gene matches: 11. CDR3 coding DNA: TGTGCCATCAGTGATGAGGGGGCTACAGTCGGTGAGCAGTTCTTC. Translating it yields CAISDEGATVGEQFF.

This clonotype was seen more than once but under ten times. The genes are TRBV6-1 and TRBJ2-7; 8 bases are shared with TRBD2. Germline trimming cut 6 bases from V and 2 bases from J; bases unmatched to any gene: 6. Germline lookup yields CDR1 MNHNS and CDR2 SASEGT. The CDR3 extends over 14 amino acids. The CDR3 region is CASRAAGVPYEQYF. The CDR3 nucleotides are TGTGCCAGCAGGGCAGCGGGAGTGCCCTACGAGCAGTACTTC.

CDR3 region: CASSFPRGLAGELFF. CDR3 bases: TGTGCCAGCAGCTTTCCCAGGGGGCTTGCCGGGGAGCTGTTTTTT. The chain combines TRBV7-6 with TRBJ2-2, with TRBD1 matching over 8 bases. The V gene end was trimmed by 3 bases and the J gene end by 6 bases; junction bases not matched to a gene: 6. Per the germline V gene, CDR1 is SGHVS and CDR2 is FNYEAQ. The CDR3 covers 15 residues.

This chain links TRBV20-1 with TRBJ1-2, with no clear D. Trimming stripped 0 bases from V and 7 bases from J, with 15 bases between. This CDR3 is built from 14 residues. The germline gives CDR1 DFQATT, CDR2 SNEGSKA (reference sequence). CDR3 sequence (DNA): TGCAGTGCTAGAGATAATGGCGACTTGGGTGGCTACACCTTC. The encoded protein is CSARDNGDLGGYTF.

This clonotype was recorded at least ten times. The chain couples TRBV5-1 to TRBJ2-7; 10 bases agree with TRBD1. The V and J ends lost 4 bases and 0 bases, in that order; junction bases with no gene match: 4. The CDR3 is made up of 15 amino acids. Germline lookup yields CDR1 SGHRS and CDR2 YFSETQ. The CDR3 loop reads CASSGDRGFSYEQYF. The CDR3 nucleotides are TGCGCCAGCAGCGGGGACAGGGGCTTCTCCTACGAGCAGTACTTC.

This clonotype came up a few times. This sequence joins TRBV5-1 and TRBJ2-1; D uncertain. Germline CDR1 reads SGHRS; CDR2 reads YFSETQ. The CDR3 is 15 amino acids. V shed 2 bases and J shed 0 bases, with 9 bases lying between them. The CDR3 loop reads CASSLMESSYNEQFF. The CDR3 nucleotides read TGCGCCAGCAGCTTAATGGAAAGCTCCTACAATGAGCAGTTCTTC.

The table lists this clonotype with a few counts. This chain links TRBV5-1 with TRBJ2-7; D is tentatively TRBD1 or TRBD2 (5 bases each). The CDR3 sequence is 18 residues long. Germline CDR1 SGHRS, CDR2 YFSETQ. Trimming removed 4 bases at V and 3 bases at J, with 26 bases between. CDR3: CASSGALSSGIGRYEQYF. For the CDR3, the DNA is TGCGCCAGCAGCGGGGCTCTATCATCCGGGATTGGTCGCTACGAGCAGTACTTC.

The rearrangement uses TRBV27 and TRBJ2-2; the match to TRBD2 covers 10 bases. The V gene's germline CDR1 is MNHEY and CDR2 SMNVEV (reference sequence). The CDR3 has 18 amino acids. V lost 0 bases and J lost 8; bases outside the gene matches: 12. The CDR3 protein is CASSLSLAGVSASGELFF. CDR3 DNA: TGTGCCAGCAGTTTATCCCTAGCGGGAGTGTCGGCATCAGGGGAGCTGTTTTTT.

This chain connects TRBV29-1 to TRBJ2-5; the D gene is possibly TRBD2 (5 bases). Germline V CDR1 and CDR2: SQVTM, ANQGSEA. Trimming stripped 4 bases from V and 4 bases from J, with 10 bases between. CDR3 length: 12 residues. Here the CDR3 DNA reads TGCAGCGTTGGTCTAGCTTCAGAGACCCAGTACTTC. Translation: CSVGLASETQYF.

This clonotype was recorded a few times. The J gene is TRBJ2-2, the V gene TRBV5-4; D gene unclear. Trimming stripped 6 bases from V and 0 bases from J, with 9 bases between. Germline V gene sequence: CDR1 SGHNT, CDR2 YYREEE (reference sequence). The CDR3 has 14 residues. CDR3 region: CASTSESNTGELFF. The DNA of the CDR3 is TGTGCCAGCACTTCGGAGTCGAACACCGGGGAGCTGTTTTTT.

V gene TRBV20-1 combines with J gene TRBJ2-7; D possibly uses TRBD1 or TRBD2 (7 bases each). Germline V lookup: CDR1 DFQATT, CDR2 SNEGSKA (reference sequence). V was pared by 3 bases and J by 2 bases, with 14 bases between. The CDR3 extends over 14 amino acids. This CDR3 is CSASVQGGTYEQYF. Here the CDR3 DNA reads TGCAGTGCTAGTGTGCAGGGGGGGACCTACGAGCAGTACTTC.